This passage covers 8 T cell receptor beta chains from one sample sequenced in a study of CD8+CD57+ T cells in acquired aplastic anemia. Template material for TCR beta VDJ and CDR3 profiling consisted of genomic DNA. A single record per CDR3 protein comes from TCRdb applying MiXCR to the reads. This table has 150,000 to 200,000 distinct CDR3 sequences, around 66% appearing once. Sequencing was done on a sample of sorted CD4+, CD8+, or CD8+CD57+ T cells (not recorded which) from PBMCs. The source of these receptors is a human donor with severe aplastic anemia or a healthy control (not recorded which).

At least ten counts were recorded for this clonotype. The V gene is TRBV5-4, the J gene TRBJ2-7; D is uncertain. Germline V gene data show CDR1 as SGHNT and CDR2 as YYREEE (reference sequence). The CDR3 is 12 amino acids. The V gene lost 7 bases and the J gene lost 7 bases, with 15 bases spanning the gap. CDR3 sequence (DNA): TGTGCCAGCGCCGGCCTTTCGCGGGAGCAGTACTTC. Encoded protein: CASAGLSREQYF.

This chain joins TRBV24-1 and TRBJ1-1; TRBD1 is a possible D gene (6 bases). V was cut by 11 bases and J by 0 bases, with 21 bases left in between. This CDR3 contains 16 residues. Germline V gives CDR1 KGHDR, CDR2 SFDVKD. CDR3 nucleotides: TGTGCCAGCAGGCGTCACCCCGGACAGATGAACACTGAAGCTTTCTTT. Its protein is CASRRHPGQMNTEAFF.

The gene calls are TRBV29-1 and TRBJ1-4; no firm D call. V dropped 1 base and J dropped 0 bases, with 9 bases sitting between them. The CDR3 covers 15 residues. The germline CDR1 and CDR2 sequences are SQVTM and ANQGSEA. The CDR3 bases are TGCAGCGTTGAAGCCGACCAGGCAACTAATGAAAAACTGTTTTTT. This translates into CSVEADQATNEKLFF.

This CDR3 reads CASSRDIYEQYF. The CDR3 DNA is TGTGCCAGCTCCCGGGACATCTACGAGCAGTACTTC. The chain has TRBV2 and TRBJ2-7; TRBD1 might be the D (6 bases). The germline V gene has CDR1 SNHLY and CDR2 FYNNEI. The CDR3 loop spans 12 amino acids. Trimming stripped 8 bases from V and 3 bases from J, with 11 bases between. Full variable domain (outside the CDR3, taken from reference TRBV2 and TRBJ2-7): EPEVTQTPSHQVTQMGQEVILRCVPISNHLYFYWYRQILGQKVEFLVSFYNNEISEKSEIFDDQFSVERPDGSNFTLKIRSTKLEDSAMYFCASSRDIYEQYFGPGTRLTVT.

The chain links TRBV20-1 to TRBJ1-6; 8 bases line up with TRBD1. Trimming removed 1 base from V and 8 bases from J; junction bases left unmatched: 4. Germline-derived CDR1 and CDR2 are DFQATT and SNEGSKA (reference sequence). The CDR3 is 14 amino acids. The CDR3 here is CSARGGQVDSPLHF. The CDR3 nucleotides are TGCAGTGCTAGAGGGGGACAGGTCGATTCACCCCTCCACTTT.

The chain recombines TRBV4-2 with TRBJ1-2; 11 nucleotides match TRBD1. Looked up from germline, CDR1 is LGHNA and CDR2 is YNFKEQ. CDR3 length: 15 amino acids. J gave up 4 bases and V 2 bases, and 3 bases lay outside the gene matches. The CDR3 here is CASSQSGQGAYGYTF. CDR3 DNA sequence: TGTGCCAGCAGCCAATCCGGACAGGGGGCCTATGGCTACACCTTC.

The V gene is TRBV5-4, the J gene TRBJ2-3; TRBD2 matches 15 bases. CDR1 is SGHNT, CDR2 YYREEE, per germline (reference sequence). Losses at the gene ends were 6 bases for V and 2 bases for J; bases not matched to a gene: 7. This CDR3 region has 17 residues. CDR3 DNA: TGTGCCAGCAACGGAGGGACTAGCGGGGGGAACACAGATACGCAGTATTTT. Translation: CASNGGTSGGNTDTQYF.

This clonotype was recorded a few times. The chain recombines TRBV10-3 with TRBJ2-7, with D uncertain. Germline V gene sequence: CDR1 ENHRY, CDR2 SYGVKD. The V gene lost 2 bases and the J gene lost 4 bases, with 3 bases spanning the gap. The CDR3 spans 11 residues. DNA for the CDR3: TGTGCCATCAGTGAGGGATACGAGCAGTACTTC. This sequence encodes CAISEGYEQYF.